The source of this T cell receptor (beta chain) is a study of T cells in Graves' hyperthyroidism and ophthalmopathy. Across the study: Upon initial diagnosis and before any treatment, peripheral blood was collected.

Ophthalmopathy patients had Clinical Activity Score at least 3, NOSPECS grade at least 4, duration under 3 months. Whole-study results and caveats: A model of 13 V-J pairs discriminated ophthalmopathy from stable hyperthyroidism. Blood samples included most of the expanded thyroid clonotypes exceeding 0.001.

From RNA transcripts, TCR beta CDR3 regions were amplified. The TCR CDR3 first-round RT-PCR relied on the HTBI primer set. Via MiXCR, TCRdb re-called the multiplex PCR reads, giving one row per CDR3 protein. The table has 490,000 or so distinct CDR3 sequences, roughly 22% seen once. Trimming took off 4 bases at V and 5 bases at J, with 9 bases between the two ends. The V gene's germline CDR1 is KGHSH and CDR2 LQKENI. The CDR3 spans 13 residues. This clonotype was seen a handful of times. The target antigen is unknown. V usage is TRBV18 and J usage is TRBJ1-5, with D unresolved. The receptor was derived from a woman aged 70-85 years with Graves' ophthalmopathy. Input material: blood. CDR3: CASSLRTDQPQHF. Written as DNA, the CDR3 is TGTGCCAGCTCACTAAGGACGGATCAGCCCCAGCATTTT.